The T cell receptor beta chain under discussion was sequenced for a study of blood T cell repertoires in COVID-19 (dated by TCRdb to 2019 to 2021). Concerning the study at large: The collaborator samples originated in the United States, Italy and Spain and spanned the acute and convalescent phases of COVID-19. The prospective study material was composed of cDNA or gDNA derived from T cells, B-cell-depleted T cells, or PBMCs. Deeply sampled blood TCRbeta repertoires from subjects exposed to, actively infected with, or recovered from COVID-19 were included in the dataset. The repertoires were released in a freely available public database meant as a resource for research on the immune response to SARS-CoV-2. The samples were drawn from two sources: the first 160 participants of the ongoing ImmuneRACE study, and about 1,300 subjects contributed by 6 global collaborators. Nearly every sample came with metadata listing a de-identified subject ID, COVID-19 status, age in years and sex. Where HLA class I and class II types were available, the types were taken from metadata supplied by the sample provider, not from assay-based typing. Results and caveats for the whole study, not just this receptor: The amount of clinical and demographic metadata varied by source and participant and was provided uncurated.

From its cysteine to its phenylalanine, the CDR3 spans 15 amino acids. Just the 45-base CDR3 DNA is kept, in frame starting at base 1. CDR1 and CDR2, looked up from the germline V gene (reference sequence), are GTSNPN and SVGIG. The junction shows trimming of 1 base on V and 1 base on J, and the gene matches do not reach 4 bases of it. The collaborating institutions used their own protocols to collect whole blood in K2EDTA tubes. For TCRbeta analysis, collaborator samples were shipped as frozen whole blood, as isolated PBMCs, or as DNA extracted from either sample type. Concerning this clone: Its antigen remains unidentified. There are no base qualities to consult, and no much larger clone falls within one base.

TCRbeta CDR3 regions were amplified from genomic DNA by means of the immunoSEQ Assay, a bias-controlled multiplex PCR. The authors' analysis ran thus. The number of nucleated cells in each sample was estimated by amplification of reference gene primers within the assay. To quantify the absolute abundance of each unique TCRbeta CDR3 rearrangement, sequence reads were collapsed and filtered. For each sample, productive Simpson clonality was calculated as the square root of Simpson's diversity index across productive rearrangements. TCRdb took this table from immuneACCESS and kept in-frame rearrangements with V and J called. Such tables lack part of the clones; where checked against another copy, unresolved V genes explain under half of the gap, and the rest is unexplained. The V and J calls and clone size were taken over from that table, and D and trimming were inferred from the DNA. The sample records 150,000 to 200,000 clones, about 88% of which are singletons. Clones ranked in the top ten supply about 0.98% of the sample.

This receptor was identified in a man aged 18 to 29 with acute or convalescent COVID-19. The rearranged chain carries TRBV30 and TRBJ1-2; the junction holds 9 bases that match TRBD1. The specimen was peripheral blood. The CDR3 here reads CAWSAGTGFNYGYTF. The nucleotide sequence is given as TGTGCCTGGAGTGCCGGGACAGGGTTTAACTATGGCTACACCTTC.